This entry lists 13 T cell receptor beta chains sequenced from one sample in a study of T cells in Graves' hyperthyroidism and ophthalmopathy. Regions amplified from RNA transcripts were the TCR beta CDR3 regions. HTBI primers were employed in a first-round RT-PCR of the TCR CDR3. TCRdb processed the multiplex PCR reads anew with MiXCR; each CDR3 protein has one entry. The table lists over 400,000 distinct CDR3 sequences, roughly 15% of them singletons, with about 13% in the top ten. Sequencing used blood. The receptor set was obtained from a man aged 18-30 years with Graves' ophthalmopathy.

This clonotype was seen at least ten times. This chain links TRBV7-2 with TRBJ2-5; the D gene is possibly TRBD2 (5 bases). The CDR3 has 13 residues. V dropped 8 bases and J dropped 2 bases, with 12 bases sitting between them. The germline V gene encodes CDR1 SGHTA and CDR2 FQGNSA. CDR3 loop: CASGGSIQETQYF. CDR3 bases: TGTGCCAGCGGCGGGTCTATTCAAGAGACCCAGTACTTC. The whole variable domain, filled in from reference TRBV7-2 and TRBJ2-5, reads GAGVSQSPSNKVTEKGKDVELRCDPISGHTALYWYRQSLGQGLEFLIYFQGNSAPDKSGLPSDRFSAERTGGSVSTLTIQRTQQEDSAVYLCASGGSIQETQYFGPGTRLLVL.

This clonotype came up many times. This rearrangement joins TRBV30 to TRBJ2-5; 7 positions agree with TRBD2. With V trimmed by 0 bases and J by 5 bases, 3 bases remained unmatched. The CDR3 contains 13 residues. Germline CDR1 GTSNPN, CDR2 SVGIG (reference sequence). CDR3 DNA sequence: TGTGCCTGGAGTGTAGCGGGGTCCGAGACCCAGTACTTC. Amino acids: CAWSVAGSETQYF.

This clonotype occurred a few times. This rearrangement joins TRBV19 to TRBJ1-5; 9 positions match TRBD1. Germline V gene data show CDR1 as LNHDA and CDR2 as SQIVND (reference sequence). V trimming: 8 bases; J trimming: 0 bases; junction bases outside the gene matches: 2. The CDR3 spans 14 residues. The CDR3 bases are TGTGCCAGTTGGACAGGGGTTAGCAATCAGCCCCAGCATTTT. This encodes CASWTGVSNQPQHF. Drawing the rest from reference TRBV19 and TRBJ1-5, the complete variable domain is DGGITQSPKYLFRKEGQNVTLSCEQNLNHDAMYWYRQDPGQGLRLIYYSQIVNDFQKGDIAEGYSVSREKKESFPLTVTSAQKNPTAFYLCASWTGVSNQPQHFGDGTRLSIL.

There are many counts of this clonotype. In DNA form, the CDR3 reads TGCAGTGCTAGAGAGGCCCTGCGAGATACTGAAGCTTTCTTT. Amino acids: CSAREALRDTEAFF. J is TRBJ1-1 and V is TRBV20-1; D ambiguous. This CDR3 has 14 residues. Trimming took 0 bases from V and 5 from J, leaving 13 bases between them. Germline V lookup: CDR1 DFQATT, CDR2 SNEGSKA (reference sequence).

This clonotype was seen repeatedly, ten times or more. The chain has TRBV30 and TRBJ1-1, with D unresolved. The CDR3 runs to 12 residues. V was cut by 2 bases and J by 10 bases, with 14 bases left in between. Per germline, CDR1 GTSNPN and CDR2 SVGIG (reference sequence). The DNA of the CDR3 is TGTGCCTGGAGTAGGCCTTCATCTGGAGCTTTCTTT. This encodes CAWSRPSSGAFF.

This clonotype was recorded at least ten times. The V call is TRBV24-1, the J call TRBJ2-3; no definite D call. Germline V CDR1 and CDR2: KGHDR, SFDVKD. V was shortened by 4 bases and J by 1 base, with 8 bases between the two germline ends. CDR3 length: 14 amino acids. The CDR3 DNA is TGTGCCACCAGTGAATCACGGGGCACAGATACGCAGTATTTT. This translates into CATSESRGTDTQYF.

This clonotype was counted a single time. Just one base apart from a much larger clone, this may be a read error. The V and J genes are TRBV6-2 or TRBV6-3 and TRBJ2-5, with 7 bases matching TRBD1. Germline loops: CDR1 MNHEY, CDR2 SVGEGT. The junction had 8 bases not matched to a gene; V was cut back by 6 bases and J by 4 bases. This CDR3 region has 14 residues. CDR3 amino acids: CASRIDRAGETQYF. The CDR3 bases are TGTGCCAGCAGGATTGACAGGGCTGGAGAGACCCAGTACTTC.

This clonotype was counted many times. The chain couples TRBV7-8 to TRBJ2-7; the match to TRBD1 covers 8 bases. Germline V gives CDR1 SGHVS, CDR2 FQNEAQ. The CDR3 extends over 16 amino acids. With V trimmed by 5 bases and J by 6 bases, 15 bases remained unmatched. In DNA, the CDR3 is TGTGCCAGCAGCCTAGTGGCTTTCAGGGGGCTCCGCGAGCAGTACTTC. Residues: CASSLVAFRGLREQYF.

This clonotype turned up a few times. V gene TRBV7-9 combines with J gene TRBJ2-5, with 7 bases identical to TRBD1. CDR3 length: 14 residues. Germline loops: CDR1 SEHNR, CDR2 FQNEAQ (reference sequence). With 8 bases clipped from V and 4 bases from J, the junction kept 10 bases outside the gene matches. The DNA for the CDR3 is TGTGCCAGCGGTCCTGCGACAGGGAGAGAGACCCAGTACTTC. Protein sequence: CASGPATGRETQYF.

This clonotype was counted many times. The chain is built from TRBV19 and TRBJ2-2; no clear D gene. CDR3 length: 13 residues. Trimming pared 10 bases from V and 0 bases from J, leaving 9 bases between. Germline V gene sequence: CDR1 LNHDA, CDR2 SQIVND (reference sequence). CDR3 region: CATSNANTGELFF. The CDR3 region has the DNA TGTGCCACCTCCAACGCGAACACCGGGGAGCTGTTTTTT.

This clonotype has at least ten counts. V usage is TRBV12-3 or TRBV12-4 and J usage is TRBJ2-5; 9 bases are shared with TRBD2. This CDR3 is built from 20 residues. Germline trimming cut 5 bases from V and 1 base from J; bases unmatched to any gene: 20. In DNA form, the CDR3 reads TGTGCCAGCAGTCCCAATCCTACTAGCGGGTTAAGGAGGGCCCAAGAGACCCAGTACTTC. Its protein is CASSPNPTSGLRRAQETQYF.

This clonotype showed up many times. The gene calls are TRBV27 and TRBJ2-7; TRBD1 matches at 7 bases. J lost 4 bases, V lost 5 bases, and 8 bases had no gene match. This CDR3 has 14 residues. CDR1 and CDR2 from the germline V gene are MNHEY and SMNVEV (reference sequence). The CDR3 coding sequence is TGTGCCAGCAGTCTCTGGGGACAGCAATACGAGCAGTACTTC. It encodes CASSLWGQQYEQYF.

This clonotype was detected only a few times. The chain is built from TRBV4-1 and TRBJ2-7; 7 bases match TRBD2. CDR1 MGHRA and CDR2 YSYEKL come from the germline V gene. This CDR3 contains 13 residues. The trim removed 6 bases at V and 7 bases at J, leaving 9 bases unmatched. Here the CDR3 DNA reads TGCGCCAGCAGACCCCTTGGCGGGGGTGAGCAGTACTTC. This translates into CASRPLGGGEQYF.